This is a list of T cell receptor beta chains from one sample in a study of radiotherapy plus CTLA-4 blockade in lung cancer. Here immunoSEQ multiplex PCR was the method, and the copy in TCRdb shows in-frame clones only, minus some. This sample has 14,000 to 15,000 clones, with around 72% found just once. This specimen was peripheral blood, taken from a patient treated with radiotherapy plus ipilimumab. All receptors come from a human donor with non-small cell lung cancer whose response to radiotherapy plus ipilimumab could not be evaluated. Each CDR3 is given with its conserved first and last residue. D genes are given only for firm matches. For some rows the clone size is stated as once, few or many, or as a class when expanded; others skip it.

d_gene	v_gene	j_gene	abundance	CDR3aa	CDR3nt
-	TRBV7-7	TRBJ2-7	-	CATGQTYEQYF	TGTGCTACCGGACAGACCTACGAGCAGTACTTC
TRBD1	TRBV19	TRBJ1-2	-	CASSIAGTDPTNYGYTF	TGTGCCAGTAGCATTGCCGGGACAGATCCTACTAACTATGGCTACACCTTC
TRBD1	TRBV5-1	TRBJ2-2	-	CASSLADRDTGELFF	TGCGCCAGCAGCTTAGCCGACAGGGACACCGGGGAGCTGTTTTTT
TRBD1	TRBV4-1	TRBJ2-7	-	CASSQVLTGGNYEQYF	TGCGCCAGCAGCCAAGTGCTGACAGGGGGAAACTACGAGCAGTACTTC
-	TRBV9	TRBJ1-1	-	CASSVASTEAFF	TGTGCCAGCAGCGTAGCTAGCACTGAAGCTTTCTTT
-	TRBV5-4	TRBJ1-6	large	CASSLEKGVNSPLHF	TGTGCCAGCAGCTTGGAAAAGGGGGTTAATTCACCCCTCCACTTT
TRBD2	TRBV7-3	TRBJ2-7	-	CASSLAGGDEQYF	TGTGCCAGCAGCTTAGCGGGGGGGGACGAGCAGTACTTC
-	TRBV6-4	TRBJ2-3	-	CASGAGHTDTQYF	TGTGCCAGCGGAGCGGGCCACACAGATACGCAGTATTTT
TRBD1	TRBV2	TRBJ1-5	-	CASSPGQAYYQPQHF	TGTGCCAGCAGTCCGGGACAGGCCTATTACCAGCCCCAGCATTTT
TRBD1	TRBV27	TRBJ1-6	once	CASSLGRAGGTSYNSPLHF	TGTGCCAGCAGTCTAGGTCGGGCAGGGGGGACCTCCTATAATTCACCCCTCCACTTT
-	TRBV19	TRBJ2-3	-	CASRGTRTRAGTQYF	TGTGCCAGTAGAGGGACAAGAACCCGGGCGGGTACGCAGTATTTT
-	TRBV28	TRBJ1-2	-	CASSKDRWNGYTF	TGTGCCAGCAGCAAGGACAGATGGAATGGCTACACCTTC
-	TRBV11-2	TRBJ1-1	-	CASSLGNRGWNTEAFF	TGTGCCAGCAGCTTAGGCAATCGGGGTTGGAACACTGAAGCTTTCTTT
-	TRBV29-1	TRBJ1-2	-	CSVRQGNYGYTF	TGCAGCGTTCGGCAGGGGAACTATGGCTACACCTTC
-	TRBV7-9	TRBJ1-1	once	CASRGTSNTEAFF	TGTGCCAGCAGAGGGACAAGCAACACTGAAGCTTTCTTT
-	TRBV19	TRBJ2-7	few	CASSQQVAPYEQYF	TGTGCCAGTAGTCAACAGGTGGCCCCCTACGAGCAGTACTTC
TRBD2	TRBV9	TRBJ2-2	-	CASSPLAGGPAGELFF	TGTGCCAGCAGCCCACTAGCGGGGGGGCCCGCCGGGGAGCTGTTTTTT
TRBD1	TRBV14	TRBJ2-7	-	CASSLRQGAYEQYF	TGTGCCAGCAGCCTTCGACAGGGGGCCTACGAGCAGTACTTC
TRBD1	TRBV9	TRBJ1-1	-	CASSVGQGVGAFF	TGTGCCAGCAGCGTCGGACAGGGGGTTGGAGCTTTCTTT
TRBD1	TRBV19	TRBJ1-2	-	CASSTRTGGAGYTF	TGTGCCAGTAGTACCCGGACAGGGGGCGCCGGCTACACCTTC
-	TRBV30	TRBJ1-1	large	CAWSAGGTEAFF	TGTGCCTGGAGTGCGGGGGGCACTGAAGCTTTCTTT
-	TRBV27	TRBJ2-1	-	CASSLNTWYEQFF	TGTGCCAGCAGTTTGAATACTTGGTATGAGCAGTTCTTC
-	TRBV30	TRBJ2-3	-	CAWTTPSTDTQYF	TGTGCCTGGACAACTCCTAGCACAGATACGCAGTATTTT
TRBD2	TRBV29-1	TRBJ2-5	-	CSVLDRTSGEETQYF	TGCAGCGTCCTAGACCGGACTAGCGGGGAAGAGACCCAGTACTTC
-	TRBV5-4	TRBJ2-5	-	CASYQTQYF	TGTGCCAGCTATCAGACCCAGTACTTC
TRBD2	TRBV14	TRBJ2-3	-	CASSPLAGGTYTQYF	TGTGCCAGCAGCCCTCTAGCGGGGGGCACGTATACGCAGTATTTT
TRBD2	TRBV15	TRBJ2-5	once	CATSRALAGGGETQYF	TGTGCCACCAGCAGAGCGCTAGCGGGGGGCGGGGAGACCCAGTACTTC
-	TRBV10-1	TRBJ2-2	few	CATRPGSTTGELFF	TGCGCCACCCGGCCGGGGTCGACCACCGGGGAGCTGTTTTTT
-	TRBV29-1	TRBJ1-2	once	CSADLSGRGGYTF	TGCAGCGCCGATCTATCAGGGAGGGGTGGCTACACCTTC
-	TRBV27	TRBJ1-2	-	CASSLSIKWGRGTVSYTF	TGTGCCAGCAGTTTATCGATAAAATGGGGAAGGGGTACAGTGAGCTACACCTTC
TRBD2	TRBV6-6	TRBJ2-7	few	CASSYGLAGFSYEQYF	TGTGCCAGCAGTTACGGACTAGCGGGTTTCTCCTACGAGCAGTACTTC
TRBD1	TRBV10-3	TRBJ1-4	few	CAIRLGQGDGEKLFF	TGTGCCATCAGACTGGGACAGGGGGACGGTGAAAAACTGTTTTTT
-	TRBV6-4	TRBJ2-2	few	CASSDGGGGGELFF	TGTGCCAGCAGTGACGGAGGGGGCGGAGGGGAGCTGTTTTTT
-	TRBV4-1	TRBJ2-7	-	CASSQDRFSSYEQYF	TGCGCCAGCAGCCAAGACAGGTTTAGCTCCTACGAGCAGTACTTC
-	TRBV30	TRBJ2-5	-	CAWSRTGPWETQYF	TGTGCCTGGAGTAGAACAGGCCCTTGGGAGACCCAGTACTTC
TRBD1	TRBV2	TRBJ2-5	-	CASAKRDRKETQYF	TGTGCCAGCGCAAAACGGGACAGAAAAGAGACCCAGTACTTC
-	TRBV11-2	TRBJ2-7	-	CASQTTGTYEQYF	TGTGCCAGCCAAACGACAGGAACCTACGAGCAGTACTTC
TRBD1	TRBV30	TRBJ1-3	-	CAWRRTGINSGNTIYF	TGTGCCTGGAGGAGGACAGGAATAAACTCTGGAAACACCATATATTTT
-	TRBV5-1	TRBJ1-6	few	CASSTGGRPETPLHF	TGCGCCAGCAGCACGGGGGGGCGGCCGGAGACACCCCTCCACTTT
TRBD2	TRBV18	TRBJ2-2	-	CASSPRASGGPNTGELFF	TGTGCCAGCTCACCAAGGGCTAGCGGGGGACCAAACACCGGGGAGCTGTTTTTT
TRBD1	TRBV19	TRBJ1-6	-	CASRPRDRDNSPLHF	TGTGCCAGTAGGCCCCGGGACAGGGATAATTCACCCCTCCACTTT
-	TRBV5-1	TRBJ1-2	-	CASSGGVDYGYTF	TGCGCCAGCAGCGGAGGGGTGGACTATGGCTACACCTTC
-	TRBV19	TRBJ1-2	-	CASSIWSGSHGYTF	TGTGCCAGTAGTATATGGTCCGGGAGCCATGGCTACACCTTC
TRBD1	TRBV5-1	TRBJ2-7	-	CASSLDVGTGIVEQYF	TGCGCCAGCAGCTTGGATGTTGGGACAGGGATCGTCGAGCAGTACTTC
-	TRBV29-1	TRBJ1-5	-	CSVDAGMGPQHF	TGCAGCGTTGACGCGGGCATGGGGCCCCAGCATTTT
TRBD1	TRBV5-6	TRBJ1-1	-	CASSRRGIENTEAFF	TGTGCCAGCAGCCGCAGGGGGATAGAGAACACTGAAGCTTTCTTT
TRBD1	TRBV7-6	TRBJ1-1	-	CASSPGQGHTEAFF	TGTGCCAGCAGCCCCGGACAGGGACACACTGAAGCTTTCTTT
TRBD1	TRBV27	TRBJ2-7	-	CASSPNRGLSYEQYF	TGTGCCAGCAGTCCCAACAGGGGTCTCTCCTACGAGCAGTACTTC
-	TRBV2	TRBJ1-1	-	CASRGRGVVTEAFF	TGTGCCAGCAGGGGGAGGGGGGTGGTCACTGAAGCTTTCTTT
-	TRBV10-2	TRBJ1-5	-	CASSLSSGKGQPQHF	TGCGCCAGCAGTTTAAGTTCAGGGAAAGGTCAGCCCCAGCATTTT
-	TRBV6-1	TRBJ1-1	-	CASGTAAFF	TGTGCCAGTGGGACTGCAGCTTTCTTT
-	TRBV29-1	TRBJ2-7	-	CSVGFPDRSPYEQYF	TGCAGCGTTGGATTCCCCGACCGGAGCCCCTACGAGCAGTACTTC
TRBD2	TRBV4-2	TRBJ2-3	-	CASSRTSGGGPDTQYF	TGTGCCAGCAGCCGAACCAGCGGGGGGGGCCCAGATACGCAGTATTTT